Below, 18 T cell receptor beta chains from the same sample are listed, as sequenced in a study of shared clonotypes between healthy human individuals. TCRdb's copy holds only in-frame clones and misses some; the assay was immunoSEQ multiplex PCR. The data contain 650,000 to 700,000 clones, roughly 88% of them seen just once; the ten biggest clones take up more than 30%. The sample consisted of memory CD8+ T cells from PBMCs. Subset here: CD45RO+ cells pooled with CCR7-negative TemRA cells. The receptor source for this set is a man between 18 and 35 years old in good health. Some clones in this sample may be carry-over from other donors' samples.

The CDR3 protein is CASSPVWGGEQYF. The CDR3 nucleotides read TGTGCCAGCAGCCCCGTGTGGGGCGGCGAGCAGTACTTC. The chain uses TRBV28 and TRBJ2-7; the D gene is possibly TRBD1 (5 bases). Between the trimmed V and J ends, which lost 6 bases and 6 bases, there was a span of 15 bases. In germline, CDR1 is MDHEN, CDR2 SYDVKM. The CDR3 length is 13 residues.

The DNA for the CDR3 is TGTGCCAGCAGCTTGTTGGGGGTAAGGGGCACAGATACGCAGTATTTT. The encoded protein is CASSLLGVRGTDTQYF. The chain couples TRBV5-4 to TRBJ2-3, with D possibly being TRBD1 or TRBD2 (5 bases each). The germline V and J ends were trimmed by 1 base and 1 base, with 13 bases remaining between them. Germline CDR1 reads SGHNT; CDR2 reads YYREEE (reference sequence). This CDR3 has 16 amino acids. Full variable domain (remainder filled in from reference TRBV5-4 and TRBJ2-3): ETGVTQSPTHLIKTRGQQVTLRCSSQSGHNTVSWYQQALGQGPQFIFQYYREEENGRGNFPPRFSGLQFPNYSSELNVNALELDDSALYLCASSLLGVRGTDTQYFGPGTRLTVL.

This clone showed up just once. The sample carries other DNA sequences with the same CDR3. The rearrangement uses TRBV9 and TRBJ2-1; D is ambiguous. This CDR3 spans 14 amino acids. The V and J ends lost 0 bases and 7 bases respectively, with 11 bases between them. The germline V gene has CDR1 SGDLS and CDR2 YYNGEE. The CDR3 DNA reads as TGTGCCAGCAGCGTAGGGGGATCTGGGAATGAGCAGTTCTTC. This gives the protein CASSVGGSGNEQFF.

The rearrangement joins TRBV28 to TRBJ2-4; D call uncertain. CDR1 and CDR2 (germline): MDHEN, SYDVKM. V lost 6 bases to trimming and J lost 1 base, with 10 bases between them. This CDR3 comprises 14 residues. The CDR3 coding sequence is TGTGCCAGCAGACTTCCTGGGGCCAAAAACATTCAGTACTTC. It encodes CASRLPGAKNIQYF.

This sequence joins TRBV9 and TRBJ2-2; D possibly corresponds to TRBD1 (6 bases). Trimming removed 1 base from V and 5 bases from J, with 15 bases in between. The CDR3 is 16 amino acids. In germline, CDR1 is SGDLS, CDR2 YYNGEE. CDR3 sequence (DNA): TGTGCCAGCAGCGTATCTGGGGGACAAGGAACCGGGGAGCTGTTTTTT. Translating gives CASSVSGGQGTGELFF.

The chain combines TRBV7-3 with TRBJ2-1; 7 bases fit TRBD1. Germline CDR1 SGHTA, CDR2 FQGTGA. There are 15 residues in the CDR3. The V segment lost 1 base and the J segment 5 bases; nucleotides outside the gene matches: 5. CDR3 nucleotides: TGTGCCAGCAGCTTAAGTTACGGGACAGACAATGAGCAGTTCTTC. Amino acid sequence: CASSLSYGTDNEQFF.

The V and J genes are TRBV29-1 and TRBJ1-1; D call uncertain. Trimming removed 2 bases from V and 3 bases from J, with 4 bases in between. Germline CDR1 SQVTM, CDR2 ANQGSEA. CDR3 length: 11 amino acids. The CDR3 here is CSVEQYTEAFF. The CDR3 DNA follows: TGCAGCGTTGAACAGTACACTGAAGCTTTCTTT. Full variable domain (rest looked up from reference TRBV29-1 and TRBJ1-1): SAVISQKPSRDICQRGTSLTIQCQVDSQVTMMFWYRQQPGQSLTLIATANQGSEATYESGFVIDKFPISRPNLTFSTLTVSNMSPEDSSIYLCSVEQYTEAFFGQGTRLTVV.

This chain joins TRBV6-5 and TRBJ2-7; 8 nucleotides align to TRBD2. The CDR3 is 14 amino acids. V lost 6 bases and J lost 5; bases outside the gene matches: 9. Germline loops: CDR1 MNHEY, CDR2 SVGAGI. The CDR3 here is CASSPGLVLDEQYF. The CDR3 region has the DNA TGTGCCAGCAGCCCGGGACTAGTGTTAGACGAGCAGTACTTC.

The rearrangement uses TRBV6-5 and TRBJ2-7, with no clear D. CDR3 length: 14 amino acids. The V end lost 5 bases, the J end lost 6 bases, and 17 bases lay between the germline ends. CDR1 MNHEY and CDR2 SVGAGI come from the germline V gene. The CDR3 nucleotides are TGTGCCAGCAGTCCCCTGGAAGGCGAAAGCGAGCAGTACTTC. Protein product: CASSPLEGESEQYF.

This chain connects TRBV10-3 to TRBJ2-2; D unclear. Trimming pared 7 bases from V and 3 bases from J, leaving 6 bases between. The germline V gene has CDR1 ENHRY and CDR2 SYGVKD. The CDR3 totals 12 residues. CDR3: CAITDYTGELFF. The CDR3 nucleotides read TGTGCCATCACGGATTACACCGGGGAGCTGTTTTTT.

V is TRBV28 and J is TRBJ2-3; 10 bases map to TRBD1. Germline V CDR1 and CDR2: MDHEN, SYDVKM. The junction had 9 bases not matched to a gene; V was cut back by 7 bases and J by 2 bases. The CDR3 spans 16 residues. The CDR3 sequence is CASTRQGALFTDTQYF. The DNA for the CDR3 is TGTGCCAGCACAAGACAGGGGGCCTTATTCACAGATACGCAGTATTTT.

J is TRBJ2-7 and V is TRBV9, with D possibly being TRBD1 (5 bases). The germline gives CDR1 SGDLS, CDR2 YYNGEE. The length of the CDR3 is 17 residues. The V end lost 4 bases, the J end lost 4 bases, and 24 bases lay between the germline ends. The CDR3 region has the DNA TGTGCCAGCAGCCCCGGCAGGGATCTGGGCTTGGGGTACGAGCAGTACTTC. It specifies CASSPGRDLGLGYEQYF.

About this clone itself: Additional DNA sequences in this sample encode the identical CDR3. The chain uses TRBV27 and TRBJ1-5, with unresolved D. The CDR3 is 13 amino acids. CDR1 is MNHEY, CDR2 SMNVEV, per germline (reference sequence). The V gene lost 1 base and the J gene lost 0 bases, with 1 base spanning the gap. DNA of the CDR3: TGTGCCAGCAGTTTATTTAGCAATCAGCCCCAGCATTTT. It encodes CASSLFSNQPQHF.

Details on this clone: The sample contains more than one DNA sequence encoding this CDR3. V and J are TRBV28 and TRBJ2-1; D remains ambiguous. The CDR3 loop spans 14 amino acids. V shed 5 bases and J shed 0 bases, with 8 bases lying between them. Germline CDR1 reads MDHEN; CDR2 reads SYDVKM. The CDR3 region has the DNA TGTGCCAGCAGTCTTCTAGGCTCCTACAATGAGCAGTTCTTC. This encodes CASSLLGSYNEQFF.

The rearrangement uses TRBV7-9 and TRBJ2-1; D gene ambiguous. The CDR3 sequence is 13 residues long. V shed 1 base and J shed 10 bases, with 11 bases lying between them. Germline V CDR1 and CDR2: SEHNR, FQNEAQ (reference sequence). CDR3 sequence (DNA): TGTGCCAGCAGCTTAGGTTCAGGTAGCGAGCAGTTCTTC. Its protein product is CASSLGSGSEQFF.

As to this clone: This clone may be a read error of a much larger clone one base away. The chain employs TRBV7-3 and TRBJ1-1; TRBD1 matches 8 bases. This CDR3 is 13 amino acids long. Trimming took 3 bases from V and 3 from J; bases not matched to a gene: 0. Germline loops: CDR1 SGHTA, CDR2 FQGTGA. The CDR3 region is CASSLTGDTEAFF. The CDR3 DNA reads as TGTGCCAGCAGCTTGACAGGGGACACTGAAGCTTTCTTT.

The gene calls are TRBV2 and TRBJ1-2; a weak D match, TRBD1 (5 bases). The CDR3 runs 16 residues. Germline CDR1 reads SNHLY; CDR2 reads FYNNEI. V was cut by 9 bases and J by 1 base, with 21 bases left in between. The chain's CDR3 is CARPLSGTQVNYGYTF. CDR3 coding DNA: TGTGCCAGGCCCTTATCCGGGACCCAAGTTAACTATGGCTACACCTTC.

This clone was found once. The V and J genes are TRBV23-1 and TRBJ1-2, with D tentatively TRBD1 (6 bases). TRBV23-1 qualifies as an ORF whose function is uncertain. With 9 bases removed from V and 7 bases from J, the gap between germline ends came to 18 bases. There are 13 residues in the CDR3. CDR3 coding DNA: TGCGCCAGAGGGGGGTATGATCCCGGTGGCTACACCTTC. This encodes CARGGYDPGGYTF.